The 20 T cell receptor beta chains below all came from one sample that was sequenced in a study of shared clonotypes between healthy human individuals. Clones were sequenced by immunoSEQ multiplex PCR, and TCRdb holds only the in-frame ones, with some missing. The sample has roughly 550,000 clones, over 95% seen once; the top ten hold roughly 0.1%. CD45RO-negative cells were positively selected for CCR7, leaving out terminally differentiated effector memory CD45RA+ cells. Sequenced material: naive CD8+ T cells sorted from blood. The source of these receptors is a woman aged 25-40 years in good health.

Remarks on this clone: This could be a read error, since a much larger clone is one nucleotide away. This chain links TRBV2 with TRBJ2-7; D is unresolved. Germline V CDR1 and CDR2: SNHLY, FYNNEI. V was pared by 6 bases and J by 3 bases, with 6 bases between. CDR3 length: 11 residues. The CDR3 loop reads CASSSNYEQYF. The CDR3 DNA reads as TGTGCCAGCAGCTCCAACTACGAGCAGTACTTC. The full variable domain, in which reference TRBV2 and TRBJ2-7 provide the parts outside the CDR3, is EPEVTQTPSHQVTQMGQEVILRCVPISNHLYFYWYRQILGQKVEFLVSFYNNEISEKSEIFDDQFSVERPDGSNFTLKIRSTKLEDSAMYFCASSSNYEQYFGPGTRLTVT.

The chain joins TRBV4-1 to TRBJ1-1, with D possibly TRBD1 on 6 matching bases. The CDR3 covers 14 residues. Germline V gives CDR1 MGHRA, CDR2 YSYEKL. Deletions cut 5 bases from V and 1 base from J, with 11 bases between. CDR3 nucleotides: TGCGCCAGCAGCTTCAGGGGCGAGAACACTGAAGCTTTCTTT. Translating gives CASSFRGENTEAFF.

A word on this clone: Additional DNA sequences in this sample encode the identical CDR3. The chain is built from TRBV28 and TRBJ1-1; D is uncertain. Germline lookup yields CDR1 MDHEN and CDR2 SYDVKM. With 2 bases removed from V and 1 base from J, the gap between germline ends came to 5 bases. This CDR3 comprises 13 residues. CDR3 protein: CASSLRENTEAFF. The CDR3 DNA reads as TGTGCCAGCAGTTTACGGGAGAACACTGAAGCTTTCTTT.

V and J are TRBV10-2 and TRBJ2-7; no clear D gene. V lost 6 bases to trimming and J lost 0 bases, with 9 bases between them. The CDR3 runs to 13 residues. CDR1 is WSHSY and CDR2 is SAAADI in the germline V gene. CDR3 DNA: TGCGCCAGCAGGGAACAGTTCTCCTACGAGCAGTACTTC. Its translation is CASREQFSYEQYF.

The rearrangement joins TRBV6-5 to TRBJ2-2, with D possibly called TRBD1 or TRBD2 (6 bases each). Germline values: CDR1 MNHEY, CDR2 SVGAGI. This CDR3 is built from 14 residues. V was shortened by 7 bases and J by 5 bases, with 14 bases between the two germline ends. This CDR3 reads CASTWGAGTGELFF. Written as DNA, the CDR3 is TGTGCCAGCACTTGGGGGGCGGGAACCGGGGAGCTGTTTTTT.

In this sample, this clone turned up once. The chain is built from TRBV4-2 and TRBJ1-1; D is ambiguous. This CDR3 spans 14 amino acids. The germline V gene has CDR1 LGHNA and CDR2 YNFKEQ. V dropped 0 bases and J dropped 3 bases, with 8 bases sitting between them. This CDR3 reads CASSQEPVDTEAFF. CDR3 nucleotide sequence: TGTGCCAGCAGCCAAGAACCTGTAGACACTGAAGCTTTCTTT.

The chain employs TRBV19 and TRBJ2-1, with 9 bases lining up with TRBD2. V shed 2 bases and J 4 bases; nucleotides not matched to a gene: 9. Germline V gives CDR1 LNHDA, CDR2 SQIVND (reference sequence). The CDR3 consists of 17 residues. The CDR3 bases are TGTGCCAGTAGTATATTCGCGGGAGGGTCTGGGTACAATGAGCAGTTCTTC. Translating gives CASSIFAGGSGYNEQFF.

The V gene is TRBV27, the J gene TRBJ2-7; 7 bases agree with TRBD2. Germline loops: CDR1 MNHEY, CDR2 SMNVEV (reference sequence). V shed 5 bases and J 3 bases; nucleotides not matched to a gene: 7. The CDR3 loop spans 14 amino acids. CDR3 sequence (DNA): TGTGCCAGCAGTAGCGGGGACGATTACTACGAGCAGTACTTC. Amino acid sequence: CASSSGDDYYEQYF.

This sequence joins TRBV28 and TRBJ2-7, with D perhaps TRBD1 (5 bases). The germline V gene has CDR1 MDHEN and CDR2 SYDVKM. V gave up 9 bases and J gave up 4 bases, with 16 bases separating them. The CDR3 runs 13 residues. CDR3: CASETVSGYEQYF. CDR3 coding DNA: TGTGCCAGTGAGACAGTTTCCGGGTACGAGCAGTACTTC.

V gene TRBV4-1 combines with J gene TRBJ2-1; the match to TRBD2 covers 10 bases. The CDR3 length is 21 residues. V trimming: 4 bases; J trimming: 0 bases; junction bases outside the gene matches: 18. Per germline, CDR1 MGHRA and CDR2 YSYEKL. DNA of the CDR3: TGCGCCAGCAGCCCTGGTGGGCTAGCGGGAGCGTGGGGAAGCTCCTACAATGAGCAGTTCTTC. Residues: CASSPGGLAGAWGSSYNEQFF.

This chain uses TRBV6-1 with TRBJ2-5; a weak D match, TRBD1 (6 bases). V gave up 1 base and J gave up 2 bases, with 32 bases separating them. Germline loops: CDR1 MNHNS, CDR2 SASEGT. The CDR3 contains 22 residues. Here the CDR3 DNA reads TGTGCCAGCAGTGAAGAAGGCCCTTTACGTTTGATCTTACAGGGTAAACAAGAGACCCAGTACTTC. It translates to CASSEEGPLRLILQGKQETQYF.

This clone appeared a single time. J is TRBJ1-5 and V is TRBV19, with D possibly TRBD1 on 5 matching bases. V lost 5 bases to trimming and J lost 8 bases, with 22 bases between them. Germline CDR1 is LNHDA and CDR2 is SQIVND (reference sequence). This CDR3 has 16 residues. Written as DNA, the CDR3 is TGTGCCAGTAGTTCAGCGCCGTCGGGGACGGGGGAGCCCCAGCATTTT. It codes for CASSSAPSGTGEPQHF.

This sequence joins TRBV4-2 and TRBJ2-7, with 13 bases matching TRBD2. J was trimmed by 2 bases and V by 3 bases; bases with no gene match: 4. Per germline, CDR1 LGHNA and CDR2 YNFKEQ. The CDR3 runs to 16 residues. The CDR3 nucleotides are TGTGCCAGCAGCCAGGATGGGACTAGCGGGACCTACGAGCAGTACTTC. Translated, it gives CASSQDGTSGTYEQYF.

The V and J genes are TRBV20-1 and TRBJ2-2; no firm D call. The CDR3 runs to 11 residues. CDR1 is DFQATT and CDR2 is SNEGSKA in the germline V gene (reference sequence). The germline V and J ends were trimmed by 4 bases and 7 bases, with 7 bases remaining between them. CDR3 sequence (DNA): TGCAGTGCTAACAAGGTCGGGGAGCTGTTTTTT. This gives the protein CSANKVGELFF.

As regards this clone: This sample also contains other DNA sequences that code for the same CDR3. The chain links TRBV27 to TRBJ2-7; the match to TRBD1 covers 7 bases. J gave up 1 base and V 5 bases, and 2 bases lay outside the gene matches. The CDR3 runs 13 residues. Germline-derived CDR1 and CDR2 are MNHEY and SMNVEV (reference sequence). CDR3 in amino acids: CASSPGQSYEQYF. For the CDR3, the DNA is TGTGCCAGCAGTCCGGGACAGTCCTACGAGCAGTACTTC.

J is TRBJ2-2 and V is TRBV10-2; D unclear. Germline CDR1 and CDR2: WSHSY and SAAADI. Trimming stripped 3 bases from V and 2 bases from J, with 4 bases between. CDR3 length: 13 residues. The CDR3 loop is CASSDKNTGELFF. DNA of the CDR3: TGCGCCAGCAGTGACAAAAACACCGGGGAGCTGTTTTTT.

The chain uses TRBV6-5 and TRBJ1-6; D is ambiguous. CDR1 MNHEY and CDR2 SVGAGI come from the germline V gene. The V and J ends lost 2 bases and 7 bases respectively, with 12 bases between them. This CDR3 region has 15 residues. CDR3 nucleotides: TGTGCCAGCAGTTACCAGGCCGGAGCAAATTCACCCCTCCACTTT. This gives the protein CASSYQAGANSPLHF.

The rearrangement joins TRBV29-1 to TRBJ1-2; D remains unclear. Trimming pared 3 bases from V and 7 bases from J, leaving 18 bases between. Germline lookup yields CDR1 SQVTM and CDR2 ANQGSEA. This CDR3 comprises 14 residues. This chain's CDR3 is CSVELEGQTGGYTF. The CDR3 region has the DNA TGCAGCGTTGAGCTTGAGGGCCAGACCGGTGGCTACACCTTC.

Here the CDR3 reads CSVVPTSGISTDTQYF. The CDR3 nucleotides are TGCAGCGTTGTCCCCACTAGCGGGATAAGCACAGATACGCAGTATTTT. The V and J genes are TRBV29-1 and TRBJ2-3; 10 bases align to TRBD2. With 4 bases clipped from V and 0 bases from J, the junction kept 7 bases outside the gene matches. The CDR3 totals 16 residues. Germline loops: CDR1 SQVTM, CDR2 ANQGSEA.

As concerns this clone: This sample also contains other DNA sequences that code for the same CDR3. The chain links TRBV9 to TRBJ2-2; no definite D call. Germline V CDR1 and CDR2: SGDLS, YYNGEE. V was pared by 0 bases and J by 4 bases, with 7 bases between. CDR3 length equals 14 residues. The CDR3 sequence is CASSVGGSTGELFF. CDR3 bases: TGTGCCAGCAGCGTAGGGGGAAGCACCGGGGAGCTGTTTTTT.